These T cell receptor beta chains were read from a single sample in a study of blood T cell repertoires in COVID-19. The method was immunoSEQ multiplex PCR; TCRdb's version includes in-frame clones alone and lacks a portion of them. The data hold approximately 200,000 clones, with roughly 80% observed a single time. The sequenced sample was peripheral blood. These receptors were taken from a woman younger than 45 who had recovered from COVID-19. The CDR3 runs from the conserved cysteine through the conserved F or W.

V	J	CDR3
TRBV2	TRBJ2-3	CASMLAGVADTQYF
TRBV21-1	TRBJ2-1	CASSKGFGTGANEQFF
TRBV15	TRBJ2-2	CATNRGPVTGELFF
TRBV20-1	TRBJ2-3	CSATGTDTQYF
TRBV24-1	TRBJ2-2	CATSAGTGESGELFF
TRBV19	TRBJ2-7	CATPLAFSSYEQYF
TRBV29-1	TRBJ2-1	CSVESGRFRNEQFF
TRBV2	TRBJ1-2	CASSEGQSNYGYTF
TRBV6-5	TRBJ2-1	CASRDAAGLAHEQFF
TRBV28	TRBJ1-2	CASSSGQADYGYTF
TRBV11-3	TRBJ2-5	CASSYGQHRQETQYF
TRBV5-1	TRBJ1-1	CASSTNRGTEAFF
TRBV19	TRBJ2-7	CASSMQGTSYEQYF
TRBV16	TRBJ2-7	CASSQRSLTGPEQYF
TRBV9	TRBJ1-1	CASSVDGGYTEAFF
TRBV6-5	TRBJ2-1	CASSPGLANNEQFF
TRBV27	TRBJ2-1	CASSFYGSSYNEQFF
TRBV10-1	TRBJ2-5	CASSAGGQGVLPQYF
TRBV5-1	TRBJ2-3	CASSPRTSGSTDTQYF
TRBV24-1	TRBJ2-5	CATSDLTDGTGGRTQYF
TRBV4-2	TRBJ2-7	CASSQGGTRNEQYF
TRBV15	TRBJ1-5	CATSRERGQPQHF
TRBV29-1	TRBJ2-3	CSVPGLAASSTDTQYF
TRBV7-9	TRBJ1-2	CASSLAGTGDGYTF
TRBV28	TRBJ1-5	CASSRTGFQQPQHF
TRBV10-3	TRBJ1-6	CAISGSPSPLHF
TRBV6-1	TRBJ1-5	CASSENTGVGQPQHF
TRBV3-1/TRBV3-2	TRBJ2-2	CASTPSGMETGELFF
TRBV28	TRBJ2-1	CASTSSGTGDNEQFF
TRBV9	TRBJ2-2	CASINWRGRGSTGELFF
TRBV7-9	TRBJ2-1	CASSLVLADRNEQFF
TRBV6-2/TRBV6-3	TRBJ1-5	CASSYSAVDRGLGQPQHF
TRBV18	TRBJ2-7	CASSPGTAKTYEQYF
TRBV5-6	TRBJ1-6	CASSPAGTGTDSPLHF
TRBV18	TRBJ1-3	CASSPIRDRTSGNTIYF
TRBV19	TRBJ1-3	CASSDQGFSGNTIYF
TRBV11-3	TRBJ2-3	CASSLYSTTDTQYF
TRBV13	TRBJ2-1	CASSLRGRTRGRAYNEQFF
TRBV19	TRBJ2-7	CASSSTGTGPYEQYF
TRBV27	TRBJ2-5	CASSLSPSDQETQYF
TRBV6-5	TRBJ2-3	CASRLAFYTDTQYF
TRBV14	TRBJ2-1	CASSPSHNEQFF
TRBV9	TRBJ2-7	CASSVGLAGEYEQYF